Sequencing of this T cell receptor beta chain was carried out in a study of CD8+ T cells in alopecia areata. Study-wide background: Percent affected scalp area, the SALT score, rated treated patients' severity. Study-wide points: It was lesional scalp, especially alopecia totalis/universalis, that showed higher clonality than normal scalp.

Regarding treatment: oral pan-JAK inhibitor, 5-10 mg twice daily. RNA, once extracted, was reverse transcribed into cDNA for use as the sequencing template. The repertoire was sequenced with immunoSEQ multiplex PCR; TCRdb's copy has only in-frame clones and lacks some. Of 200,000 to 250,000 clones in the sample, more than 45% were seen once. The germline V gene encodes CDR1 SGHTA and CDR2 FQGNSA. This CDR3 has 15 residues. V shed 4 bases and J shed 0 bases, with 9 bases lying between them. As concerns this clone: Its antigen remains unknown.

The specimen comprised CD4+ T cells sorted from blood, sampled at week 4, from a patient treated with tofacitinib. The TCR comes from a human donor with alopecia areata. The chain has TRBV7-2 and TRBJ2-2, with D possibly being TRBD1 (5 bases). The CDR3 DNA follows: TGTGCCAGCAGCTCCCAGGGCCCGAACACCGGGGAGCTGTTTTTT. As protein: CASSSQGPNTGELFF.